This TCR beta chain was recovered during a study of patients and donors after allogeneic stem cell transplantation. Germline values: CDR1 SGHVS, CDR2 FQNEAQ. This CDR3 region has 14 residues. The V end lost 4 bases, the J end lost 4 bases, and 11 bases lay between the germline ends. TCRdb used MiXCR to reprocess the RT-PCR reads, holding one entry per CDR3 protein. The sample carries about 960,000 distinct CDR3 sequences, more than 15% recorded once. This receptor was taken from a human donor who was either an allogeneic HSCT recipient or a stem cell or donor lymphocyte infusion donor (not recorded which). It is not recorded whose cells these are; they may come from a transplant donor. Sequencing was carried out using blood, either unsorted or a sorted T cell fraction (not recorded which). This chain connects TRBV7-8 to TRBJ2-1; D is possibly TRBD1 (6 bases). The CDR3 DNA reads as TGTGCCAGCAGCTCCGGACAGCTATACAATGAGCAGTTCTTC. Protein sequence: CASSSGQLYNEQFF.